The rows below give T cell receptor beta chains drawn from one sample of a study of blood T cells in healthy people across ages. MiXCR was run by TCRdb on the 5' RACE reads, yielding one entry per CDR3 protein. The sample yields over a million distinct CDR3 sequences, 55% to 75% seen once. Sequenced input: blood. The receptors were gathered from a man aged 18 to 30 in good health. CDR3s include the opening cysteine and the closing phenylalanine or tryptophan. A D gene is named only where the DNA matches it firmly. Size values are once, few and many counts, or a class for expanded clones, and some rows have none.

CDR3 protein,CDR3 DNA,clone size,D gene,V gene,J gene
CASSWQGLTYSTDTQYF,TGTGCCAGCAGTTGGCAGGGGCTCACATATTCCACAGATACGCAGTATTTT,few,NA,TRBV12-3/TRBV12-4,TRBJ2-3
CASSEPGQGAGGANVLTF,TGTGCCAGCAGTGAACCGGGACAGGGGGCAGGTGGGGCCAACGTCCTGACTTTC,NA,TRBD1,TRBV25-1,TRBJ2-6
CASTGREAHYEQYF,TGTGCCAGCACGGGACGGGAGGCACATTACGAGCAGTACTTC,once,TRBD2,TRBV3-1,TRBJ2-7
CASSLTRPAEVQKLFF,TGTGCCAGCAGCTTAACCCGTCCTGCCGAAGTTCAAAAACTGTTTTTT,NA,NA,TRBV7-2,TRBJ1-4
CASSLSGGVTGPTDTQYF,TGTGCCAGCAGTTTATCAGGGGGGGTGACAGGACCCACAGATACGCAGTATTTT,NA,NA,TRBV27,TRBJ2-3
CTSSEDSYTEAFF,TGTACCAGCAGTGAGGACAGTTACACTGAAGCTTTCTTT,NA,NA,TRBV6-2/TRBV6-3,TRBJ1-1
CSAPLRGTVQETQYF,TGCAGTGCTCCTCTAAGGGGGACAGTCCAAGAGACCCAGTACTTC,NA,TRBD1,TRBV20-1,TRBJ2-5
CASSRTSGGIQTQYF,TGTGCCAGCAGTCGCACTAGCGGGGGGATCCAGACCCAGTACTTC,NA,TRBD2,TRBV11-2,TRBJ2-5
CSVALAGDLTGRDTQYF,TGCAGCGTTGCCCTAGCGGGGGACTTAACTGGTAGAGATACGCAGTATTTT,NA,TRBD2,TRBV29-1,TRBJ2-3
CASSLEGSPGLGGHGYTF,TGCGCCAGCAGCTTGGAAGGGAGCCCGGGCCTCGGGGGCCATGGCTACACCTTC,once,NA,TRBV5-1,TRBJ1-2
CASSYVGVGSTEAFF,TGCGCCAGCAGCTATGTGGGGGTGGGGTCCACTGAAGCTTTCTTT,once,NA,TRBV5-1,TRBJ1-1
CASRLHGTGNFEQYF,TGTGCCAGCCGCCTTCACGGGACAGGGAATTTCGAGCAGTACTTC,NA,TRBD1,TRBV11-2,TRBJ2-7
CASSAGVVVGELFF,TGTGCCAGCAGCGCCGGGGTTGTGGTCGGGGAGCTGTTTTTT,NA,NA,TRBV7-9,TRBJ2-2
CSALDRGGYEQYF,TGCAGTGCTCTGGACAGGGGCGGTTACGAGCAGTACTTC,NA,TRBD1,TRBV20-1,TRBJ2-7
CSARQISYGYTF,TGCAGTGCTAGACAAATCAGCTATGGCTACACCTTC,NA,NA,TRBV20-1,TRBJ1-2
CATQDHRGLAGELFF,TGTGCCACCCAAGACCACAGGGGGCTGGCCGGGGAGCTGTTTTTT,NA,TRBD1,TRBV24-1,TRBJ2-2
CASSLTGVQPRHF,TGCGCCAGCAGCCTGACAGGGGTTCAGCCCCGGCATTTT,once,TRBD1,TRBV5-1,TRBJ1-5
CSVEVIGEGNQPQHF,TGCAGCGTTGAAGTTATAGGGGAAGGCAATCAGCCCCAGCATTTT,few,NA,TRBV29-1,TRBJ1-5
CATSAGAGTEAFF,TGTGCCACCAGTGCCGGCGCTGGGACTGAAGCTTTCTTT,NA,NA,TRBV24-1,TRBJ1-1
CATGRTSNYGYTF,TGTGCCACGGGCAGGACCTCGAACTATGGCTACACCTTC,few,NA,TRBV6-6,TRBJ1-2
CASSYEGPYNEQFF,TGTGCCAGCAGTTACGAGGGCCCATACAATGAGCAGTTCTTC,NA,NA,TRBV6-5,TRBJ2-1
CASSQATVRETQYF,TGTGCAAGCAGCCAAGCCACAGTCCGAGAGACCCAGTACTTC,NA,NA,TRBV3-1,TRBJ2-5
CASSHKLAGGGEQYF,TGCGCCAGCAGCCACAAACTAGCGGGAGGTGGCGAGCAGTACTTC,NA,TRBD2,TRBV4-3,TRBJ2-7
CATSRSRTGSDTQYF,TGTGCCACCAGCAGATCGAGGACAGGGTCAGATACGCAGTATTTT,few,TRBD1,TRBV15,TRBJ2-3
CASSLARRRLTGELFF,TGTGCCAGCAGCTTAGCGCGACGGCGGTTAACCGGGGAGCTGTTTTTT,few,NA,TRBV7-8,TRBJ2-2
CASSPTVQVVAGGTEAFF,TGCGCCAGCAGCCCCACGGTGCAAGTGGTGGCGGGGGGGACTGAAGCTTTCTTT,NA,NA,TRBV5-1,TRBJ1-1
CASSNDRVYEQYF,TGTGCCAGCAGTAACGACCGAGTCTACGAGCAGTACTTC,NA,NA,TRBV6-6,TRBJ2-7
CASSWIAGGPRETQYF,TGTGCCAGCAGTTGGATAGCGGGGGGGCCAAGAGAGACCCAGTACTTC,NA,TRBD2,TRBV28,TRBJ2-5
CASSAGGFSTDTQYF,TGTGCCAGCAGCGCTGGGGGATTTAGCACAGATACGCAGTATTTT,NA,NA,TRBV9,TRBJ2-3
CASSLEPGLGTQYF,TGCGCCAGCAGCTTGGAGCCTGGTTTGGGGACCCAGTACTTC,once,NA,TRBV5-1,TRBJ2-5
CSAERTSGTDTQYF,TGCAGTGCTGAAAGGACGAGCGGCACAGATACGCAGTATTTT,NA,NA,TRBV20-1,TRBJ2-3
CASGGNTQYF,TGCGCCAGCGGAGGGAATACGCAGTATTTT,NA,NA,TRBV10-2,TRBJ2-3
CASSLPQVYQETQYF,TGTGCCAGCAGCTTACCACAGGTTTACCAAGAGACCCAGTACTTC,NA,NA,TRBV7-9,TRBJ2-5
CSALRLADYYNEQFF,TGCAGTGCTCTACGACTAGCGGATTATTACAATGAGCAGTTCTTC,few,TRBD2,TRBV20-1,TRBJ2-1
CSVEVTNRVGGYTF,TGCAGCGTTGAAGTCACCAACAGGGTAGGAGGCTACACCTTC,NA,NA,TRBV29-1,TRBJ1-2
CASSQGGRLQETQYF,TGCGCCAGCAGCCAAGGAGGACGGCTACAAGAGACCCAGTACTTC,NA,NA,TRBV4-1,TRBJ2-5
CASSLRLSEAFF,TGTGCCAGCAGCTTACGATTGTCTGAAGCTTTCTTT,NA,NA,TRBV7-9,TRBJ1-1